The present T cell receptor beta chain was sequenced within a study of PD-L1 blockade in urothelial cancer. Overall study context: Patients had undergone 0 to 3 prior chemotherapy regimens. General study findings and limits: At 3 weeks on treatment, tumor-associated clones expanded more with durable benefit.

This clone has just a few counts. The antigen is undetermined. Spiking of synthetic TCR analog templates was performed in each PCR. This table comes from immunoSEQ multiplex PCR, and its TCRdb copy is limited to in-frame clones, with some not included. Here the sample spans about 88,000 clones, 85% to 95% being singletons. Patients' cancers were locally advanced or metastatic urothelial carcinomas. Germline-derived CDR1 and CDR2 are SGHTA and FQGNSA. After removal of 1 base from V and 0 bases from J, the junction contained 10 bases not matched to a gene. This CDR3 has 18 amino acids. This receptor was identified in a man aged 55-75 years with urothelial cancer. The rearrangement links TRBV7-2 to TRBJ2-7; 9 bases agree with TRBD1. Sequencing was performed on PBMCs, taken around atezolizumab (anti-PD-L1) treatment. The CDR3 DNA reads as TGTGCCAGCAGCTTAGTCCCGGGACAGGGCGGACTCTCCTACGAGCAGTACTTC. It is translated as CASSLVPGQGGLSYEQYF.